These T cell receptor beta chains were read from a single sample in a study of technical replicates of blood from a handful of donors. Only in-frame clones appear in the TCRdb table, and some are missing; sequencing was by immunoSEQ multiplex PCR. Seen here are more than 75,000 clones, around 95% observed once, and the top ten hold 0.24%. Sample: T cells isolated from PBMCs. The receptors shown here come from a human donor in good health. The CDR3 runs from the conserved cysteine through the conserved F or W.

cdr3_aa	v_call	j_call
CASSLTTTGETQYF	TRBV5-4	TRBJ2-3
CASSWVEGNTEAFF	TRBV4-1	TRBJ1-1
CASSELEGDYGYTF	TRBV2	TRBJ1-2
CAAELTVSTEAFF	TRBV30	TRBJ1-1
CASSVTGGGGSEKLFF	TRBV9	TRBJ1-4
CASSSRASIYEQYF	TRBV5-4	TRBJ2-7
CASSQDWAGGTEAFF	TRBV14	TRBJ1-1
CASNKEGKDTQYF	TRBV27	TRBJ2-3
CASSTTPLYRDGSGNEQFF	TRBV2	TRBJ2-1
CASKRGQAADTQYF	TRBV5-1	TRBJ2-3
CASSGLTGVGPQHF	TRBV6-5	TRBJ1-5
CASSQSAGGRGEAFF	TRBV7-3	TRBJ1-1
CASSPVAGFPSYEQYF	TRBV18	TRBJ2-7
CASSPILNYNEQFF	TRBV11-2	TRBJ2-1
CSVSDTGGTEAFF	TRBV29-1	TRBJ1-1
CASTRGGWGGTEAFF	TRBV25-1	TRBJ1-1